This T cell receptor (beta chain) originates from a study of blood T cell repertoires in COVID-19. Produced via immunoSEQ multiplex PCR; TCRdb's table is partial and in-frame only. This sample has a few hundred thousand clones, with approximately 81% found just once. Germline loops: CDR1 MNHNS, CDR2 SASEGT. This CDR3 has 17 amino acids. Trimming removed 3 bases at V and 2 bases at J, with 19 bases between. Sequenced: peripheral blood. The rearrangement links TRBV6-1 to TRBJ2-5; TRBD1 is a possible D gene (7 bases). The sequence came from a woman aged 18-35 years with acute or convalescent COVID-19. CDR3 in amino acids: CASSEEGAGTPQETQYF. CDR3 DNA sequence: TGTGCCAGCAGTGAGGAGGGGGCGGGAACCCCACAAGAGACCCAGTACTTC.